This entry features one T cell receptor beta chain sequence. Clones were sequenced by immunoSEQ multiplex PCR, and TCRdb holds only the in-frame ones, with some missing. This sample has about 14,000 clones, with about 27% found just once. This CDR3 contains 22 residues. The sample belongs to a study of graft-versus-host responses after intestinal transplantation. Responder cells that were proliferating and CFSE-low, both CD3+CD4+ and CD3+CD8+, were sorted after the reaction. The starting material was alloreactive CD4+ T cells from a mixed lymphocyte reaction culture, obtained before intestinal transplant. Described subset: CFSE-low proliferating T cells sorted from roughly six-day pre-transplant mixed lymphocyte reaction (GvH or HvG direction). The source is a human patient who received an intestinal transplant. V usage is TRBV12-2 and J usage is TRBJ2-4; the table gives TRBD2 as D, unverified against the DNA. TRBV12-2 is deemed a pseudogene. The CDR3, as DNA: TGTGCAAGTCGCTTAGCCAAAGACGACTTGTCTAGCGGGAGGGGGGCCAAAAACATTCAGTACTTC. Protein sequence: CASRLAKDDLSSGRGAKNIQYF.